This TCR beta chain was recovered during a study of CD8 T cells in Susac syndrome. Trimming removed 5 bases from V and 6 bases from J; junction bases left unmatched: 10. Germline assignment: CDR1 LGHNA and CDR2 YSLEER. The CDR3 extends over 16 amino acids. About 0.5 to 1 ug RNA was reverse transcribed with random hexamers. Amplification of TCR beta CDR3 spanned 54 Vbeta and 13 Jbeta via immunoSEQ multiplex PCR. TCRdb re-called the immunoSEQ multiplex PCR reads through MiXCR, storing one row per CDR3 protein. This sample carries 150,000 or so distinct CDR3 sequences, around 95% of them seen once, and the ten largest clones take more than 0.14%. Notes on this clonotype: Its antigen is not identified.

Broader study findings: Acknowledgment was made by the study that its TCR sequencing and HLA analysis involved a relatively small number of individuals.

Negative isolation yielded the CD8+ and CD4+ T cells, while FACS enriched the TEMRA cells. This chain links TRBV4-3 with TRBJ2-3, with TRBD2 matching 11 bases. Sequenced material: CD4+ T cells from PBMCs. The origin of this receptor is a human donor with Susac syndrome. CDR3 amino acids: CASSERLAGSGDTQYF. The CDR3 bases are TGCGCCAGCAGCGAGCGACTAGCGGGAAGCGGGGATACGCAGTATTTT.